Described below is a single T cell receptor (beta chain) sequence and its context. TCRdb ran MiXCR on the PCR reads and lists one entry per CDR3 protein. The sample has over 3,000 distinct CDR3 sequences, around 40% seen once. This entry belongs to a study of immune characterization of retroperitoneal liposarcoma. The CDR3 is 13 amino acids. Germline lookup yields CDR1 LGHNT and CDR2 FRNRAP. This chain links TRBV12-5 with TRBJ2-1, with unresolved D. The DNA end favors TRBJ2-7, so the J call may be wrong. The specimen sequenced was tumor tissue. This TCR came from a male donor with retroperitoneal liposarcoma. The CDR3 bases are TGTGCTAGTGGACTGACAAGCTACTACGAGCAGTACTTC. Translating gives CASGLTSYYEQYF.